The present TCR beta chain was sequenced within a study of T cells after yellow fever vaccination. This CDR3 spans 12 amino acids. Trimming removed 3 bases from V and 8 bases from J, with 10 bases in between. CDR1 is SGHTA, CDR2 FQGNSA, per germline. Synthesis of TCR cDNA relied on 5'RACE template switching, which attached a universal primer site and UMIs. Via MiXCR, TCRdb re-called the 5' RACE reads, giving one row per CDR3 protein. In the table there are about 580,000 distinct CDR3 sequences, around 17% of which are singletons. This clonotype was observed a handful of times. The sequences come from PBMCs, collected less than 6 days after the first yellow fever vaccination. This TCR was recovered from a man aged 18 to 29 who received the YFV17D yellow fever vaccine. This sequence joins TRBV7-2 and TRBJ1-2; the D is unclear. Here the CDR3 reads CASSFPGLGYTF. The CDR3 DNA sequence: TGTGCCAGCAGCTTTCCCGGGTTGGGCTACACCTTC. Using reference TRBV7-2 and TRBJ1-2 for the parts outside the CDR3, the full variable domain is GAGVSQSPSNKVTEKGKDVELRCDPISGHTALYWYRQSLGQGLEFLIYFQGNSAPDKSGLPSDRFSAERTGGSVSTLTIQRTQQEDSAVYLCASSFPGLGYTFGSGTRLTVV.